This T cell receptor beta chain was identified during a study of cytomegalovirus exposure and HLA in healthy donors. Findings of the study overall: A likely sequencing artifact accounted for one observed cluster of highly shared sequence variants. A later analysis linked a missense variant in DCLRE1C to the trimming of TCR beta V and J genes.

PCR used 60 Vbeta primers and 13 Jbeta primers. In the original processing: It was a later analysis that counted 79 million or so unique TCR beta chains, of which roughly 10 million were shared. Some clones are missing from TCRdb's copy, which holds only in-frame ones; the method was immunoSEQ multiplex PCR. The V and J calls and clone size come from that table; D and trimming were worked out from the DNA. Of tens of thousands of clones listed, around 60% were seen once; the top ten hold about 2.5%. In regard to this clone: Its antigen is still unknown.

The germline gives CDR1 LGHNA, CDR2 YSLEER. V was trimmed by 1 base and J by 4 bases, leaving 10 bases between them. The CDR3 runs to 14 residues. Sequenced: PBMCs. This TCR came from a human donor in good health. The V and J genes are TRBV4-3 and TRBJ1-2; perhaps TRBD1 as D (5 bases). Here the CDR3 DNA reads TGCGCCAGCAGCCAAGGGGCACAGGTCTATGGCTACACCTTC. Translation: CASSQGAQVYGYTF.